This T cell receptor beta chain was sequenced in a study of beta chain features in type 1 diabetes. Staining for CD45RO/CCR7/CD25/CD127/CD95/CD27 allowed sorting of CD4+ naive, central memory, regulatory and stem cell-like memory cells. Expressed TCRB transcripts were sequenced, since all the RNA that had been isolated was reverse transcribed. The method was immunoSEQ multiplex PCR; TCRdb's version includes in-frame clones alone and lacks a portion of them. The sample has under 950,000 clones, about a sixth seen once. Turning to this clone: This sample includes further DNA sequences coding for the same CDR3.

CDR1 and CDR2 (germline): SGHTA, FQGNSA. The CDR3 sequence is 14 residues long. V shed 3 bases and J shed 0 bases, with 7 bases lying between them. The chain joins TRBV7-2 to TRBJ2-3; the D gene is possibly TRBD2 (5 bases). The sequenced sample consisted of naive CD4+ T cells from blood. This clonotype was obtained from a woman aged 18 to 35 in good health. This CDR3 reads CASSFSVSTDTQYF. The CDR3 DNA reads as TGTGCCAGCAGCTTTAGCGTCAGCACAGATACGCAGTATTTT. Variable domain in full (rest from reference TRBV7-2 and TRBJ2-3): GAGVSQSPSNKVTEKGKDVELRCDPISGHTALYWYRQSLGQGLEFLIYFQGNSAPDKSGLPSDRFSAERTGGSVSTLTIQRTQQEDSAVYLCASSFSVSTDTQYFGPGTRLTVL.